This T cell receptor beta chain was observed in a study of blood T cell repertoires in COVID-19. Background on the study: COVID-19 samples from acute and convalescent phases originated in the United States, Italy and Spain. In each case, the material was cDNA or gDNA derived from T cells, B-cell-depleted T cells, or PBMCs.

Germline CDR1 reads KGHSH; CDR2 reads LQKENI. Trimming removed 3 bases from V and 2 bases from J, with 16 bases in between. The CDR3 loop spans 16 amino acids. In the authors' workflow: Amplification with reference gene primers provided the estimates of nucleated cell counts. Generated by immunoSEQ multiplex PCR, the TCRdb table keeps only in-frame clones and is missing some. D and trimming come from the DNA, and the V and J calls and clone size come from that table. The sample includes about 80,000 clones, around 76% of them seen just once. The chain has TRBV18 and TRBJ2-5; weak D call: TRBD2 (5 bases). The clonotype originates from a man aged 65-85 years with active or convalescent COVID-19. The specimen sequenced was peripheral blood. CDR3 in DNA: TGTGCCAGCTCACCGCCGCGGGCAGCCCGACAAGAGACCCAGTACTTC. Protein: CASSPPRAARQETQYF.